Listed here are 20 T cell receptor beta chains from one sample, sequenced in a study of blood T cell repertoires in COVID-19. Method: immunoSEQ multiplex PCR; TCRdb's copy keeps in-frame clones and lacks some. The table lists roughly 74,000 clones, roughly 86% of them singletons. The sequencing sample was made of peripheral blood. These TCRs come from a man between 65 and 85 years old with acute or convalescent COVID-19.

CDR3 in amino acids: CATRGTGTYEQYF. In DNA, the CDR3 is TGTGCTACCAGAGGGACAGGAACCTACGAGCAGTACTTC. The genes are TRBV6-5 and TRBJ2-7, with 8 bases fitting TRBD1. The CDR3 runs 13 residues. Looked up from germline, CDR1 is MNHEY and CDR2 is SVGAGI.

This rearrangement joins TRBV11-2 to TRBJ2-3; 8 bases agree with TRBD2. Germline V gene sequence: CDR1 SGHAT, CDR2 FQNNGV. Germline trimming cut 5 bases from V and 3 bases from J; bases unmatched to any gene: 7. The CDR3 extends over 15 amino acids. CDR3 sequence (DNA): TGTGCCAGCAGCCCCAGCGGGAGTAGGACAGATACGCAGTATTTT. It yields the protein CASSPSGSRTDTQYF.

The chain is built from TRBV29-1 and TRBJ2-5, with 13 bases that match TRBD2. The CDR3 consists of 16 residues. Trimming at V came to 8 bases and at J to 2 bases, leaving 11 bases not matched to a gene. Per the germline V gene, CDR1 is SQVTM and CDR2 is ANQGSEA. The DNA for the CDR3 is TGCAGCTCGTGGACTAGCGGGAGACTGGGACAAGAGACCCAGTACTTC. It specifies CSSWTSGRLGQETQYF.

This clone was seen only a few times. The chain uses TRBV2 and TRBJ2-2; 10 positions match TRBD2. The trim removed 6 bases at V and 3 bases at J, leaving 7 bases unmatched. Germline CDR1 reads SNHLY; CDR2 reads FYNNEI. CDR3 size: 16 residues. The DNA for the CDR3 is TGTGCCAGCAGCTCCGGACTAGCGGCTTACACCGGGGAGCTGTTTTTT. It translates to CASSSGLAAYTGELFF.

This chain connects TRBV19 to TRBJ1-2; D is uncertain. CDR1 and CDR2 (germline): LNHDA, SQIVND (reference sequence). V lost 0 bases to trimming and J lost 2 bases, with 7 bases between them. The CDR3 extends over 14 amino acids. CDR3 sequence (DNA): TGTGCCAGTAGTATAGAGGGCAGGAACTATGGCTACACCTTC. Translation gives CASSIEGRNYGYTF.

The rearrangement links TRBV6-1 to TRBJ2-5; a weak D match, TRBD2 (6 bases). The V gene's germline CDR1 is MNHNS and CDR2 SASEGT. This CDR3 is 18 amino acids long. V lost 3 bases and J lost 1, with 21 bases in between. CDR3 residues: CASSESAAWGSGQETQYF. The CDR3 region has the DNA TGTGCCAGCAGTGAGAGCGCGGCCTGGGGTAGCGGCCAAGAGACCCAGTACTTC.

The CDR3 DNA is TGTGCCAGCAGCCAAGATTTGTGGGCGCAGTTCTTC. This gives the protein CASSQDLWAQFF. The chain joins TRBV14 to TRBJ2-1; no definite D call. This CDR3 region has 12 residues. Germline values: CDR1 SGHDN, CDR2 FVKESK. The V and J ends lost 0 bases and 12 bases respectively, with 9 bases between them.

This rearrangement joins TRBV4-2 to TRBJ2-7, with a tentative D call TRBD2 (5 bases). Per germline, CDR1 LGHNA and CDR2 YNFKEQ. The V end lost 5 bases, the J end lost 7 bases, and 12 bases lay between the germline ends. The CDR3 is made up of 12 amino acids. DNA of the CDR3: TGTGCCAGCAGCATGGCCGGGGTTGAGCAGTACTTC. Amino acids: CASSMAGVEQYF.

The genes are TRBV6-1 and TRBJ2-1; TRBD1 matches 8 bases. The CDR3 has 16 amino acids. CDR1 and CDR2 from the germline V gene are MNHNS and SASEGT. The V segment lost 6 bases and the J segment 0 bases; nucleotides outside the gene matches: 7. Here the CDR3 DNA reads TGTGCCAGCAGCGAAAGGACAGGGCGCTCCTACAATGAGCAGTTCTTC. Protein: CASSERTGRSYNEQFF.

The CDR3 sequence: CASRTGQGENYGYTF. The CDR3 DNA reads TGTGCCAGCAGGACTGGACAGGGGGAGAACTATGGCTACACCTTC. The chain has TRBV7-9 and TRBJ1-2; 10 bases align to TRBD1. The germline V gene encodes CDR1 SEHNR and CDR2 FQNEAQ (reference sequence). The V segment lost 6 bases and the J segment 2 bases; nucleotides outside the gene matches: 6. This CDR3 contains 15 residues.

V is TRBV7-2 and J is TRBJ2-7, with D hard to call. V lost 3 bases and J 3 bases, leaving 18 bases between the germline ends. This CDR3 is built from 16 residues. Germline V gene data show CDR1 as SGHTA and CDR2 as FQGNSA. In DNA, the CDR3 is TGTGCCAGCAGCTTCTTCCAGGTTGGTAACGGCTACGAGCAGTACTTC. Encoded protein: CASSFFQVGNGYEQYF. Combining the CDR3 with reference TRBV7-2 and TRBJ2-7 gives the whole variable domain GAGVSQSPSNKVTEKGKDVELRCDPISGHTALYWYRQSLGQGLEFLIYFQGNSAPDKSGLPSDRFSAERTGGSVSTLTIQRTQQEDSAVYLCASSFFQVGNGYEQYFGPGTRLTVT.

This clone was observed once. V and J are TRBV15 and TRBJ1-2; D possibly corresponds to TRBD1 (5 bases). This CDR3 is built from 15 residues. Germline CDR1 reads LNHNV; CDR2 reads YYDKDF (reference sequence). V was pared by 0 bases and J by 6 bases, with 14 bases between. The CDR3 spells CATSRDRQLADGYTF. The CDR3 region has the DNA TGTGCCACCAGCAGAGATCGACAGCTGGCGGATGGCTACACCTTC.

CDR3 bases: TGTGCCAGCAGCTTCGGCTTAGCGGCCCAAGAGACCCAGTACTTC. It is translated as CASSFGLAAQETQYF. J is TRBJ2-5 and V is TRBV3-1 (or the pseudogene TRBV3-2); D perhaps matches TRBD2 (6 bases). Trimming stripped 5 bases from V and 1 base from J, with 14 bases between. This CDR3 has 15 amino acids. Germline V gene sequence: CDR1 LGHDT, CDR2 YNNKEL (reference sequence).

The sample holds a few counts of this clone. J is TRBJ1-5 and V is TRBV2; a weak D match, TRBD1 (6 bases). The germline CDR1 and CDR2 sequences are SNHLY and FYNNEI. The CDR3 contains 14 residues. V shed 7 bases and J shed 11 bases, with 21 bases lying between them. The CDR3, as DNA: TGTGCCAGCACTTTCCTGGACAGCCAAGGAGCCCAGCATTTT. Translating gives CASTFLDSQGAQHF. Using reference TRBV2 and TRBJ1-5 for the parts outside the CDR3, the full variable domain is EPEVTQTPSHQVTQMGQEVILRCVPISNHLYFYWYRQILGQKVEFLVSFYNNEISEKSEIFDDQFSVERPDGSNFTLKIRSTKLEDSAMYFCASTFLDSQGAQHFGDGTRLSIL.

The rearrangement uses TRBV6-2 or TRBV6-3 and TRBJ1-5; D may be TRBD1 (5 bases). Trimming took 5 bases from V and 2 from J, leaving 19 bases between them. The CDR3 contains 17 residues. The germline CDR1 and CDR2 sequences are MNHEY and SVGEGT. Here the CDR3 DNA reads TGTGCCAGCAGTAGCAGGGAGGGAATATATGGCAATCAGCCCCAGCATTTT. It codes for CASSSREGIYGNQPQHF.

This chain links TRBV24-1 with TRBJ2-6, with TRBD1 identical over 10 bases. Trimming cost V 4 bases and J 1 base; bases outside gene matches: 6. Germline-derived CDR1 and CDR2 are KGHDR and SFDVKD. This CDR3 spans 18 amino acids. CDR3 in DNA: TGTGCCACCAGTGACCCCGGGACAGGGGAATCTGGGGCCAACGTCCTGACTTTC. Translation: CATSDPGTGESGANVLTF.

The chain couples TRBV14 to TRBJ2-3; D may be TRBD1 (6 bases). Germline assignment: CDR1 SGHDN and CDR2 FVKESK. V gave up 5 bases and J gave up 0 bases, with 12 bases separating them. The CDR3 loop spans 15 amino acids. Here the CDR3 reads CASSLTGSSTDTQYF. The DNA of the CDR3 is TGTGCCAGCAGCTTAACAGGGTCTAGCACAGATACGCAGTATTTT.

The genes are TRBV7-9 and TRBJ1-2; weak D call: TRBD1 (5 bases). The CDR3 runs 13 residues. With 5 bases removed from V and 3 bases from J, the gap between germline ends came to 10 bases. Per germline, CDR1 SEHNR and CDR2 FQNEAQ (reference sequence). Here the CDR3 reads CASSQTADYGYTF. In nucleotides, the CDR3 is TGTGCCAGCAGCCAGACAGCCGACTATGGCTACACCTTC.

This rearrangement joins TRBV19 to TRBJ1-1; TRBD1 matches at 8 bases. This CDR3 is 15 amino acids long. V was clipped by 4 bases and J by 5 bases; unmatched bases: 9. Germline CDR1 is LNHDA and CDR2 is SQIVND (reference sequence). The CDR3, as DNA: TGTGCCAGTAGTACTAGGACAGGGCCGGGAACTGAAGCTTTCTTT. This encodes CASSTRTGPGTEAFF.

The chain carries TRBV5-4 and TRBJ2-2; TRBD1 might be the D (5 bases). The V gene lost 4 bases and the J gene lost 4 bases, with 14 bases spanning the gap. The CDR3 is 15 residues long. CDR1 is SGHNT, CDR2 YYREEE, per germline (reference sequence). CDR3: CASSLRDVGTGELFF. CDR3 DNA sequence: TGTGCCAGCAGCCTCAGGGATGTCGGCACCGGGGAGCTGTTTTTT.